The TCR beta chain described here comes from a study of identical twins. TCRdb ran MiXCR on the 5' RACE reads and lists one entry per CDR3 protein. There are approximately 260,000 distinct CDR3 sequences in the sample; 6.5% to 9.5% occur only once, and about 3% lies in the top ten. A few counts support this clonotype. The antigen is unknown. V gave up 5 bases and J gave up 0 bases; unmatched junction bases: 14. CDR3 size: 19 residues. The germline V gene encodes CDR1 MRHNA and CDR2 SNTAGT. General study points: Beta clonotypes that were abundant in cord blood contained fewer insertions, a pattern absent from memory repertoires.

These data were also filed under a second study, of yellow fever vaccine responses in identical twins. That work contributes: Vaccine T cell responses of twins reportedly seemed partly convergent and partly personalized.

The V gene is TRBV6-4, the J gene TRBJ1-2, with TRBD1 identical over 11 bases. The TCR comes from a woman between 18 and 30 years old in good health. The sequenced material came from CD8+ T cells sorted from blood. The CDR3 spells CASSPRTGTGGTSNYGYTF. CDR3 sequence (DNA): TGTGCCAGCAGTCCCCGCACCGGGACAGGGGGTACTTCTAACTATGGCTACACCTTC.